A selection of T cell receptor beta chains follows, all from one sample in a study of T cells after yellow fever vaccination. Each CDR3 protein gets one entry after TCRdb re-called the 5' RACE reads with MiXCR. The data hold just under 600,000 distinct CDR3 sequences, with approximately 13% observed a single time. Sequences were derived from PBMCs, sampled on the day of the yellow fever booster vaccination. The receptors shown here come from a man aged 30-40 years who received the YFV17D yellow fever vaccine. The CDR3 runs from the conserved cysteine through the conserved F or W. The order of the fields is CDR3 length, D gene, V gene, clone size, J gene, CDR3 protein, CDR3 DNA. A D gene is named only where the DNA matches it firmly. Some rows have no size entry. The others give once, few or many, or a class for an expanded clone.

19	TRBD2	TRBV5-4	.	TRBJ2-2	CASSLSGSGLAGNTGELFF	TGTGCCAGCAGCTTGTCGGGCAGTGGACTAGCGGGGAACACCGGGGAGCTGTTTTTT
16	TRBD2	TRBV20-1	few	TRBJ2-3	CSSRDELAGGRDTQYF	TGCAGTTCTAGAGACGAACTAGCGGGGGGAAGAGATACGCAGTATTTT
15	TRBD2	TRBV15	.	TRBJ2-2	CATSMDSGNFGELFF	TGTGCCACCAGCATGGATAGCGGGAACTTCGGGGAGCTGTTTTTT
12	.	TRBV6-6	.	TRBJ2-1	CASRLQDNEQFF	TGTGCCAGCAGATTACAGGACAATGAGCAGTTCTTC
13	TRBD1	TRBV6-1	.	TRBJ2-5	CASSGSDRGWEYF	TGTGCCAGCAGTGGGTCTGACAGGGGATGGGAGTACTTC
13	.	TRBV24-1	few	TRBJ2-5	CATSDPSVGTQYF	TGTGCCACCAGTGATCCATCGGTTGGGACCCAGTACTTC
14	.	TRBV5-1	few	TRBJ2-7	CASRAGLGPYEQYF	TGCGCCAGCAGGGCAGGCCTAGGCCCCTACGAGCAGTACTTC
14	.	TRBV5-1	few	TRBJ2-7	CASSSGTLGYEQYF	TGCGCCAGCAGCTCTGGAACCCTAGGCTACGAGCAGTACTTC
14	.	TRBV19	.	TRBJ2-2	CASLRRDGIGELFF	TGTGCCAGTCTCCGGCGGGACGGGATCGGGGAGCTGTTTTTT
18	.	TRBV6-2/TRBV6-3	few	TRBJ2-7	CASSYRLGLQDTPYEQYF	TGTGCCAGCAGTTACAGATTGGGACTCCAGGACACCCCCTACGAGCAGTACTTC
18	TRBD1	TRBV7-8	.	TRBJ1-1	CASSSIRGTGGAGTEAFF	TGTGCCAGCAGCTCCATAAGGGGGACAGGGGGCGCGGGAACTGAAGCTTTCTTT
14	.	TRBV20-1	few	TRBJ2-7	CSVPNLHIPGEQYF	TGCAGTGTACCCAACTTACATATACCGGGGGAGCAGTACTTC
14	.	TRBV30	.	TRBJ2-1	CAWRGPVAYNEQFF	TGTGCCTGGAGGGGACCCGTAGCCTACAATGAGCAGTTCTTC
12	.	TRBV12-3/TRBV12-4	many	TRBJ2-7	CASSLLPYEQYF	TGTGCCAGCAGTTTATTACCCTACGAGCAGTACTTC
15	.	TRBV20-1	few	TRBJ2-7	CSARDSSNAAKEQYF	TGCAGTGCTAGAGATAGCTCCAACGCGGCTAAAGAGCAGTACTTC
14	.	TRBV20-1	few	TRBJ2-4	CSANPAQLQNIQYF	TGCAGTGCAAATCCGGCGCAGCTACAAAACATTCAGTACTTC
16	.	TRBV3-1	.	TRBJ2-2	CASSHLSQGSTGELFF	TGTGCCAGCAGCCATTTATCACAGGGTAGTACCGGGGAGCTGTTTTTT
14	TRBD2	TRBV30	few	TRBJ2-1	CAILAGEVRGEQFF	TGTGCCATACTAGCGGGAGAGGTCCGTGGGGAGCAGTTCTTC
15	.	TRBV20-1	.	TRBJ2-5	CSAIRRGTWDETQYF	TGCAGTGCTATTCGGCGGGGGACATGGGATGAGACCCAGTACTTC
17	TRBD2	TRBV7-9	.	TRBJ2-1	CASRSGTSGSFHNEQFF	TGTGCCAGCAGGTCCGGGACTAGCGGGAGCTTCCACAATGAGCAGTTCTTC
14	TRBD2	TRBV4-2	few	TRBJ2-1	CASSQATSGIEKFF	TGTGCCAGCAGCCAAGCAACTAGCGGGATAGAAAAGTTCTTC
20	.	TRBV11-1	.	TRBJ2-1	CASSLAPIIQGTRGYNEQFF	TGTGCCAGCAGCTTAGCCCCAATCATTCAAGGGACACGTGGGTACAATGAGCAGTTCTTC
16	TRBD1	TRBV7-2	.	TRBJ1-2	CASSTRQGALNYGYTF	TGTGCCAGCAGCACAAGACAGGGGGCGCTGAACTATGGCTACACCTTC